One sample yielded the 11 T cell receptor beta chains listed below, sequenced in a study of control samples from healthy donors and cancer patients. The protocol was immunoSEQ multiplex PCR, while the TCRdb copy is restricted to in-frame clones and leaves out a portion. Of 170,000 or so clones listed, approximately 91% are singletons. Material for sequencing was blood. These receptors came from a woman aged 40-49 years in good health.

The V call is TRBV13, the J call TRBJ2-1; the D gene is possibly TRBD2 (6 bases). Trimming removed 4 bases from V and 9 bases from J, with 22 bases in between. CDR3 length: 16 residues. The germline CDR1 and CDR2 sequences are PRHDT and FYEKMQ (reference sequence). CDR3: CASSSASRGRQVEQFF. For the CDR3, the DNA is TGTGCCAGCAGCTCCGCCAGCCGGGGGAGACAAGTTGAGCAGTTCTTC.

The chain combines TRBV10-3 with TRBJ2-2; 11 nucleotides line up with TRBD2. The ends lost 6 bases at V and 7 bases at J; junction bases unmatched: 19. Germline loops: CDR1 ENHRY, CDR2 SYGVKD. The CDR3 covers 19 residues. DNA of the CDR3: TGTGCCATCAGCGACCCTAGCGGGGGGACACTAACTTTGATCGGGGAGCTGTTTTTT. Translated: CAISDPSGGTLTLIGELFF.

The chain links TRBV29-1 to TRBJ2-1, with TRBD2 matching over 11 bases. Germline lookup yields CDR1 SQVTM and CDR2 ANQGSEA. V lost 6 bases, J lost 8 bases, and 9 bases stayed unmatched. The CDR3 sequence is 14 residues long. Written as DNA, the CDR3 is TGCAGCGTGGATAGCGGGGGGGCCTTGTATGAGCAGTTCTTC. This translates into CSVDSGGALYEQFF.

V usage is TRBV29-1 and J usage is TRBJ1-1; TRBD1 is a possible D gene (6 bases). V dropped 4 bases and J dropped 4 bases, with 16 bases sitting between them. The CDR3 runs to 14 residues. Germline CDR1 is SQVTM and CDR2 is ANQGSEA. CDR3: CSVGPSQGSTEAFF. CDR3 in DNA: TGCAGCGTTGGACCATCTCAGGGGAGCACTGAAGCTTTCTTT.

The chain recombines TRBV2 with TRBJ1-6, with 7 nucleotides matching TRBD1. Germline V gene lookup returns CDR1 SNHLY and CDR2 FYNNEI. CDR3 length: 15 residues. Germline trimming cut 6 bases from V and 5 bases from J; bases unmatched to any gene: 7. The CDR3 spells CASSRQGNNNSPLHF. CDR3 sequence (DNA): TGTGCCAGCAGCAGACAGGGTAACAATAATTCACCCCTCCACTTT.

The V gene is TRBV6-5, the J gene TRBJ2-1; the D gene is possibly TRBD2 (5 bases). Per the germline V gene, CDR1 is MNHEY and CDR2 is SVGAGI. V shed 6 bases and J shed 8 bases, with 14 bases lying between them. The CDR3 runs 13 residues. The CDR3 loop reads CASRGLAFDEQFF. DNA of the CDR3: TGTGCCAGCAGGGGGTTAGCGTTCGATGAGCAGTTCTTC.

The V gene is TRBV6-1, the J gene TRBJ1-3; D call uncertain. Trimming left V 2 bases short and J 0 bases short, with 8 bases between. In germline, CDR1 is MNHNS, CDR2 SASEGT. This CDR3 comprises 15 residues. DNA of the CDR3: TGTGCCAGCAGTGAAACGGCAAGCTCTGGAAACACCATATATTTT. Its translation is CASSETASSGNTIYF.

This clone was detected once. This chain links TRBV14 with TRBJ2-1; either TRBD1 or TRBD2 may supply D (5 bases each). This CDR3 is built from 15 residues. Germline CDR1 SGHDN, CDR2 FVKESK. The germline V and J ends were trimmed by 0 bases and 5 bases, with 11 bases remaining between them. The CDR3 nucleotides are TGTGCCAGCAGCCAAGAGCTGGGACCCCACAATGAGCAGTTCTTC. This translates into CASSQELGPHNEQFF.

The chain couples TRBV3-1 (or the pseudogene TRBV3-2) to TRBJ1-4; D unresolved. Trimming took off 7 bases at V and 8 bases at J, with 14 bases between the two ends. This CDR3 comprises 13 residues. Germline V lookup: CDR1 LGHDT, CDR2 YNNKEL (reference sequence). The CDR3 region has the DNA TGTGCCAGCACTAAGGGAATGGGGGAAAAACTGTTTTTT. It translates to CASTKGMGEKLFF.

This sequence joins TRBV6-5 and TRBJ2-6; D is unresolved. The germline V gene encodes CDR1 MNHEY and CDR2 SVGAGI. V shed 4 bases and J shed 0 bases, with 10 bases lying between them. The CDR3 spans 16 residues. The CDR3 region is CASSFYSFSGANVLTF. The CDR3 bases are TGTGCCAGCAGTTTCTACAGTTTCTCTGGGGCCAACGTCCTGACTTTC.

The CDR3 is CASSVVSGGGPTDTQYF. The DNA for the CDR3 is TGTGCCAGCAGCGTAGTCAGTGGCGGGGGTCCTACAGATACGCAGTATTTT. The rearrangement uses TRBV9 and TRBJ2-3; 7 bases agree with TRBD2. J was trimmed by 3 bases and V by 0 bases; bases with no gene match: 10. Germline values: CDR1 SGDLS, CDR2 YYNGEE. This CDR3 comprises 17 residues. Together with reference TRBV9 and TRBJ2-3, the CDR3 gives the full variable domain: DSGVTQTPKHLITATGQRVTLRCSPRSGDLSVYWYQQSLDQGLQFLIQYYNGEERAKGNILERFSAQQFPDLHSELNLSSLELGDSALYFCASSVVSGGGPTDTQYFGPGTRLTVL.